The following is a TCR beta chain sequence with its context. This clonotype was seen ten or more times. The antigen it binds to is not known. Qualities for individual bases were not recorded, and no much larger clone is one base off. The library was produced with 5' RACE. TCRdb shows the sequencer as Illumina HiSeq 2500. A second PCR of about 6 to 12 cycles was run with a J-beta primer mix and a sample-barcoded 5' primer. Each TCR beta cDNA molecule received a unique molecular identifier from a template-switch 5' adaptor carrying 12 random nucleotides. At least 2.5 million CDR3-containing paired-end reads were obtained from each sample. All of the RNA was converted into first-strand cDNA using the Mint cDNA synthesis kit, with a TRBC-specific oligonucleotide serving as the primer. All cDNA was treated with uracil-DNA glycosylase and then went through a first 18-cycle PCR with the universal primers M1SS and BC2_uni_R. For the original study's pipeline: For normalization, 1 million high-quality reads were randomly selected from each sample, with every read carrying a distinct molecular identifier. Instead of being binned into consensus sequences, reads that shared molecular identifiers were thrown out. MiTCR, run with a Q25 quality threshold and the strictest error-elimination algorithm, handled CDR3 identification, clonotype clustering and error correction. A nonparametric unseen species model using Euler transformation provided a lower-bound estimate of total TCR beta diversity. TCRdb itself trimmed the public reads at Q25 with fastp, ran MiXCR and retained productive beta chains. Entries are consolidated by CDR3 protein sequence, retaining the most common genes and DNA. These V and J calls are TCRdb output, not the study's own analysis. This sample holds hundreds of thousands of distinct CDR3 sequences; approximately 30% were observed only once. Together, the top ten hold less than 20% of the sample.

The data are from a study of blood T cells in healthy people across ages (dated by TCRdb to between 2014 and 2017). Regarding the study in general: Template switching captured roughly one uniquely barcoded TCR beta cDNA molecule per two T cells in model experiments. Using deep sequencing normalized with unique cDNA molecular identifiers, the study measured how TCR beta repertoire diversity changes with age. The donors were divided into four age groups: young (average around 16 years), middle-aged (about 40), aged (approximately 62) and long-lived (roughly 86). Donors of different ages were randomly distributed across sequencing lanes to avoid experimental bias. Using the same blood draw, the study looked at two additional independent replicas of 1 million unique cDNA reads for two donors, one aged 18 to 30 and the other aged 80 or older.

From the cysteine through the phenylalanine, the CDR3 covers 15 amino acids. CDR3 DNA only is kept here, 45 bases in frame from base 1. The germline V gene encodes CDR1 DFQATT and CDR2 SNEGSKA (reference sequence). V loses 4 bases of germline sequence and J loses 4 bases, and the interval between the two ends is 17 bases. The roughly 39 donors, aged about 6 to 95 years, were systemically healthy Caucasian individuals from Russia. About 10 milliliters of peripheral blood were collected from each donor into EDTA-treated Vacutainer tubes. Ficoll-Paque density-gradient centrifugation was used to isolate PBMCs, with at least 7 million per sample. Total RNA, at least 5.5 micrograms per sample, was extracted from PBMCs with Trizol reagent. For every donor, flow cytometry on a PBMC aliquot measured the percentage of naive CD45RAhigh/CD27high T cells. The full study reports these points: Because donor CMV infection status was unknown, age-related changes in expanded clonotypes were potentially confounded. As age increased, observed TCR beta diversity per million T cells dropped in a roughly linear way, and a significant reduction was already evident by age around 41. Estimates of total diversity based on one million sequenced T cells were regarded as lower bounds and as underestimates. Compared with the aged group, the long-lived group had more naive CD4+ T cells, fewer expanded clones and increased TCR diversity, a pattern suggesting age selection. Observed TCR beta diversity correlated strongly with the percentage of naive T cells measured by flow cytometry. Since profiling was done on bulk unsorted PBMCs, naive and antigen-experienced compartments could not be conclusively compared.

The origin of this receptor is an elderly woman in good health. The chain is assembled from TRBV20-1 and TRBJ1-5; no confident D gene assignment can be made. Specimen: blood. The CDR3 loop reads CSATSDTLGNQPQHF. The DNA sequence is as follows: TGCAGTGCTACAAGTGACACCTTAGGGAATCAGCCCCAGCATTTT.